Here is one T cell receptor (beta chain) with its context. No cognate antigen has been identified for it. Within one base of it there is no much larger clone, and no base qualities were kept. This sample stems from a study of vaccination and CD4 T cells after COVID-19 (dated by TCRdb to between 2021 and 2022). Context from the whole study: Convalescent patients had a positive SARS-CoV-2 result on nasal swab PCR, and of these patients, some ten had mild disease and one had severe disease. Six males and four females were included in the convalescent cohort, with two Hispanic individuals, seven Caucasians, two Asians and one multiracial person represented. Each participant got two doses of either the Pfizer-BioNTech BNT162b2 vaccine (n=8) or the Moderna mRNA-1273 vaccine (n=2). Post-COVID blood samples were collected from convalescent patients a median of around 100 days after diagnosis, with a range of roughly 35 to 161 days. The time from the second vaccine dose to post-vaccine blood sampling had a median of roughly 79 days and ranged from roughly 12 to 250 days. Culture stimuli were overlapping spike peptide pools from SARS-CoV-2 and from the common cold coronaviruses HCoV-NL63, HCoV-OC43 and HCoV-229E. As controls, cultures received a CEFX viral epitope pool (the positive control), an HIV-1 Nef peptide pool (the negative control), or no peptide at all. In 10 COVID-19 convalescent patients and 4 infection-naive healthy vaccine recipients, researchers compared the spike-specific CD4+ TCR repertoire from before mRNA vaccination with the repertoire from after. What the work shows at the level of the full study, not this receptor alone: In convalescent patients, a median around 83% of post-vaccine SARS-CoV-2-reactive clones were detected only after vaccination, and vaccine-specific priming was suggested by this finding. Nearly all vaccine-specific clones in convalescent patients (304 of 307) were mono-reactive for SARS-CoV-2 spike rather than cross-reactive with common cold coronaviruses. The study included relatively few convalescent patients and did not analyze early timepoints after natural infection. The median count of SARS-CoV-2-reactive clonotypes went up from approximately 22 after infection to around 38 after vaccination, although the change was not significant.

Via the germline V gene (reference sequence), CDR1 is LNHDA and CDR2 SQIVND. The CDR3 has 16 amino acids, counting the end cysteine and phenylalanine. This entry keeps only the CDR3 DNA: 48 bases, framed from base 1. V loses 7 bases at its end and J loses 7 bases; junction bases beyond the gene matches: 12. The library was made by PCR. DNA from cultured CD4+ T cells underwent TCR sequencing with the Oncomine TCR Beta short-read assay at the Johns Hopkins FTIC core. The QIAamp micro DNA kit was used to extract genomic DNA from the cultured CD4+ T cells. Oncomine TCR Beta libraries made from cultured CD4+ T cells were pooled using unique dual indexes and sequenced on an Illumina iSeq 100. In the original analysis: Non-productive sequences were filtered out, and CDR3s that did not start with C, did not end with F or W, or were shorter than 7 amino acids were discarded. The MANAFEST web application was used to identify antigen-specific clonotypes by comparing peptide-stimulated wells against reference wells and other culture wells. To be called positive, a clone needed an FDR below 0.05, an odds ratio above 5, and a productive frequency above 0.1% in at least two of three replicate wells. Cross-reactive clonotypes were defined as significantly expanded in both SARS-CoV-2 spike wells and at least one common cold coronavirus spike condition. CDR3 homology was assessed with Levenshtein distances (stringdist) and unrooted phylogenetic trees (ape) in R version 3.6.1. In-frame beta chains were kept once TCRdb had trimmed the public reads at Q25 with fastp and called clones with MiXCR. When rows share a CDR3 protein, they turn into one entry using the most common DNA and genes. The V and J calls reflect TCRdb's pipeline rather than the authors' work. The sample table shows under 14,000 distinct CDR3 sequences, and 25% are seen once. The biggest ten clones account for roughly 24% of the sample.

The sample's treatment or condition, from its label and the paper: roughly ten-day PBMC culture with coronavirus spike peptide pools or control peptides (ViraFEST assay). The ViraFEST assay was used in the study, in which antigen-specific T cells were expanded with peptide pools and expanded clonotypes were subsequently identified by TCR sequencing. The convalescent patients' positive SARS-CoV-2 PCR tests were from March to December 2020, which was before the Alpha, Beta and Delta variants emerged in the United States. PBMCs were cultured at about 2 million per well in IMDM supplemented with approximately 5.4% human AB serum and 9.5 to 10 IU/ml IL-2, with about 10 ug/ml peptide pools added. On days 3 and 7, half of the culture medium was replaced with fresh IL-2-containing medium. Once the cells had been in culture for roughly 10 days, the EasySep CD4+ T cell isolation kit was used to isolate CD4+ T cells by negative selection. Ficoll-Paque Plus gradient centrifugation was used to isolate PBMCs from whole blood, and the isolated PBMCs were then either used fresh or cryopreserved at -140C. In general, triplicate wells were set up for every culture condition.

This chain joins TRBV19 to TRBJ1-6; 8 junctional bases match TRBD1. The source is a human donor who had recovered from COVID-19. The material sequenced was CD4+ T cells from blood, cultured in vitro, taken after SARS-CoV-2 vaccination. The nucleotides read TGTGCCAGTAATCGTGCGGGGCAGGGGGCAAATTCACCCCTCCACTTT. This encodes CASNRAGQGANSPLHF.